This TCR beta chain was profiled in a study of cytomegalovirus exposure and HLA in healthy donors (dated by TCRdb to about 2017). A note on the overall study: An earlier analysis of several hundred of the donors reported over 250 Gb of sequence data and 90 million to 120 million unique TCR beta sequences obtained from approximately 180 million T cells. Around 320 gigabases of sequencing data and 80 million or so unique TCR sequences were included in an early release covering about 600 HLA-typed donors. Of the roughly 400 genotyped donors, 75% to 85% were placed in the genetic ancestry cluster associated with self-reported Caucasian donors. The aim of the study was to test whether cataloging public T cell receptors could identify signatures of past pathogen exposure. Using immunosequencing, the study profiled T cell repertoires from fewer than 700 subjects and related those repertoires to cytomegalovirus serostatus. Besides the first cohort of approximately 670 subjects, a separate validation cohort made up of roughly 120 different subjects was used. High-throughput TCR immunosequencing, statistical association of individual TCRs with disease status, and machine learning were combined to predict cytomegalovirus infection status. A later analysis re-analyzed previously published TCR beta repertoires from approximately 670 donors and added high-resolution HLA genotyping to study TCR occurrence patterns. In the later analysis, no new phenotypic data were used to find candidate immune exposures; instead, reliance was placed on TCR beta sequences and their occurrence across donors. An earlier analysis of 587 of the donors applied high-throughput TCR beta sequencing to assess whether each TCR beta V gene segment acted as functional or pseudogenic. Alongside the repertoire data, information on donor age, sex, ethnicity and CMV serostatus was compiled. In a later genetic analysis, genome-wide SNP genotypes for about three fifths of the roughly 670 donors were used, and that subset was treated as a discovery cohort. All discovery cohort repertoires had been generated on a single sequencing platform. HLA typing included class I and class II loci at four-digit resolution. Typing coverage varied by locus: about 620-630 donors for A, B, C, DRB1 and DQB1; 522 for DQA1; nearly 610 for DPA1; around 450 for DPB1. Roughly five DR-DQ haplotypes were handled as single units for association and clustering, since linkage in the cohort was strong. On average, around 200,000 unique TCR beta nucleotide sequences were sequenced per donor among some 420 genotyped donors of the cohort, with about 17% of those sequences being non-productive. Study-wide conclusions, independent of this receptor: Correlated functional status among segregating V segments might be attributable to linkage disequilibrium, but an unknown experimental factor could not be ruled out. According to a later analysis, parvovirus B19, influenza, CMV and Epstein-Barr virus appeared linked to several top co-occurrence clusters. A further reported finding was that TCR beta sequences accurately predicted the HLA-A and HLA-B alleles for most subjects in the first cohort. Only TCR beta chains were sequenced in this cohort, and the absence of alpha or paired-chain data limited detectable features. Approximately 16 rarely observed V segments, including chromosome 9 orphons, were excluded from the earlier analysis of several hundred of the donors because counts were too low. The study gave a list of 150 to 200 TCR beta chains associated with cytomegalovirus. An association between a missense DCLRE1C variant and V-gene and J-gene trimming of TCR beta chains was found in a later genetic analysis and replicated in an independent cohort. When HLA alleles, especially DR and DQ, strongly co-occurred, TCR associations were difficult to assign to individual alleles. According to a later analysis, TCR association rates differed among HLA loci, with DRB1 alleles showing the most associated TCRs and HLA-C alleles showing the fewest. For the cohort, immune exposure information was limited to CMV serostatus. Three of the identified cytomegalovirus-associated TCR beta chains were confirmed in vitro to be specific for cytomegalovirus antigens. Specific HLA alleles were associated with 15,000 to 20,000 TCR beta sequences at a false discovery rate of 0.05 in a later analysis. Sequencing depth was assumed to be roughly uniform across donors in the presence/absence analyses, though that assumption may not hold. According to a later analysis, most CMV-associated TCR beta chains appeared to be HLA-restricted, and the HLA associations seemed to be driven largely by CMV exposure. Broadly in line with IMGT annotations, most TCR beta V segments showed up in productive rearrangements about 87% or about 30% of the time in an earlier analysis of approximately 640 of the donors. HLA typing was unavailable for some donors at each locus, so association tests used only the typed subset. In a later analysis, HLA-associated TCR beta chains showed more clonal expansion and lower generation probabilities than non-associated chains that were equally common. A cluster of highly shared sequence variants was judged likely to represent a technical artifact of the sequencing pipeline. In a later genetic analysis, fewer N-insertions in productive TCRs were reported among donors in an Asian-associated ancestry cluster than the roughly 640-donor mean. Because the 87-base-pair reads could not distinguish some IMGT-functional V segments, including TRBV6-2 and TRBV6-3, those segments were excluded. The authors suggested that the approach could potentially be generalized to other disease states and immunological phenotypes. Most TCR sequences were seen in very few donors, while some public TCRs were found in many individuals. The classifier was reported to diagnose cytomegalovirus status with high specificity and sensitivity in both the original and validation cohorts.

V loses 0 bases at its end and J loses 0 bases; junction bases beyond the gene matches: 5. Reading the germline V gene gives CDR1 SGHRS and CDR2 YFSETQ. From the cysteine through the phenylalanine, the CDR3 covers 17 amino acids. The read is trimmed to its CDR3 DNA, 51 bases read in frame from base 1. Library construction relied on the immunoSEQ multiplex PCR assay. The multiplex PCR relied on a mix of 60 forward primers for TCR Vbeta segments and 13 reverse primers for TCR Jbeta segments. A multiplex PCR assay on genomic DNA amplified the CDR3 region of rearranged TCR beta genes. The Illumina HiSeq System was used to sequence the amplified TCR beta libraries as 87-base-pair reads. Turning to the authors' computational methods: Across the roughly 600 repertoires, a later analysis counted roughly 77 million unique TCR beta chains, around 10 million of which were shared by at least two donors. Raw reads were error-corrected and collapsed into unique sequences with a nearest-neighbor algorithm that merged closely related sequences to remove PCR and sequencing errors. Alignment of CDR3 sequences to IMGT reference sequences was used to assign V, D and J gene segments. Each retained sequence needed at least a six-nucleotide match to both a V gene segment and a J gene segment. Rearrangements were called productive when the CDR3 lacked stop codons and stayed in frame with V and J; all others were non-productive. CDR3 was defined by IMGT convention, running from the second conserved V-encoded cysteine to the conserved J-encoded phenylalanine. The earlier analysis of about 530 of the donors excluded any sequence lacking an unambiguous match to a single V gene segment. In an earlier analysis of approximately 590 of the donors, V segments were called functional above 56.7% productive rearrangements and were called segregating when the between-donor standard deviation exceeded 5%. A statistical classification framework was developed to diagnose cytomegalovirus status using the catalog of TCR beta chain sequences. A later analysis assigned V and J genes by comparing TCR nucleotide sequences with IMGT/GENE-DB human TR gene sequences. Using the TCRdist pipeline, a later analysis assigned CDR3 sequences along with most-parsimonious VDJ recombination scenarios. In a later analysis, each TCR beta chain was defined by its CDR3 amino acid sequence together with its V-gene family, and reads without a unique V-gene family were excluded. As a way to deal with suspected cross-contamination and a sequencing artifact, a later analysis dropped more than 500 nucleotide sequences that were highly shared and had low generation probability. In a later analysis, a clonal expansion index for each public chain was calculated from normalized within-repertoire ranks of inferred template counts. In a later analysis, generation probabilities were computed with a VDJ recombination model fitted to out-of-frame rearrangements, and the resulting probabilities were checked against IGoR. In a later analysis, TCR-TCR, TCR-HLA and TCR-CMV co-occurrence was scored with hypergeometric tests, and a repertoire-size bias correction was applied to TCR pairs. False discovery rates were estimated in a later analysis by permuting HLA or CMV assignments 20 times. In a later analysis, co-occurring TCRs were grouped using DBSCAN, with TCRdist sequence similarity added in when clustering inside HLA-allele-positive subsets. Repertoires with fewer than 30,000 or more than 120,000 public chains were left out of co-occurrence clustering, as were a handful of repertoires with anomalous nucleotide sharing. TCRdb retrieved this table from immuneACCESS and kept in-frame rearrangements only. Not all clones are present; in checked studies, unresolved V genes account for under half, and no reason is known for the remainder. Clone size and the V and J calls come from that table; the DNA yielded D and trimming. Recorded for this sample are roughly 150,000 clones; about two thirds of them occurred a single time. The ten biggest clones cover around 1.9% of the sample.

The cohort comprised several hundred healthy bone marrow donors. At the time of sampling, every cohort member was nominally healthy, though immune exposures that went unrecorded were likely present. The donor was CMV seropositive and belonged to the group of some 290 seropositive cohort members. Every donor gave a peripheral blood sample, and the peripheral blood mononuclear cells from that sample were used for TCR beta sequencing. The Qiagen DNeasy Blood Extraction Kit was used to extract genomic DNA from the blood cell samples. Note on this clone: It lacks a known antigen. No much larger clone exists at a distance of one base, and base qualities are not known.

The sample comprised PBMCs. This chain joins TRBV5-1 to TRBJ2-1; TRBD2 agrees with 8 junctional bases. This TCR derives from a woman aged 55-70 years in good health and CMV-seropositive. The nucleotide sequence is given as TGCGCCAGCAGCTTGGGTTCGGGAGGGAGCTCCTACAATGAGCAGTTCTTC. Translation gives CASSLGSGGSSYNEQFF. Beyond the CDR3, the reference TRBV5-1 and TRBJ2-1 genes provide the residues; the full variable domain reads: KAGVTQTPRYLIKTRGQQVTLSCSPISGHRSVSWYQQTPGQGLQFLFEYFSETQRNKGNFPGRFSGRQFSNSRSEMNVSTLELGDSALYLCASSLGSGGSSYNEQFFGPGTRLTVL.